The entry below describes one T cell receptor (beta chain). The missing conserved phenylalanine or tryptophan at the end of this CDR3 makes a read error likely. No DNA is shown, since the ends of the CDR3 on it are uncertain; the CDR3 is the one TCRdb lists. This sample is drawn from a study of blood T cell repertoires in COVID-19. Assignments of participants to cohorts depended upon their own reported clinical history. Two negative PCRs, clearance, or symptom resolution had been documented for recovered Cohort 3 donors. The assay was immunoSEQ multiplex PCR, and TCRdb's table has in-frame clones only and misses some. The data hold under 200,000 clones, with roughly 87% observed a single time. With termini counted, the CDR3 has 12 amino acids. Germline CDR1 is SNHLY and CDR2 is FYNNEI.

The sample comprised PBMCs or T cells enriched from blood (not recorded which). This receptor was obtained from a man aged 45 to 65 who had recovered from COVID-19. This chain uses TRBV2 with TRBJ2-7; the table's TRBD1 call for D was not verified on the DNA. This chain's CDR3 is CASSTGQGPLLS.